This TCR beta chain originates from a study of cytomegalovirus exposure and HLA in healthy donors. Findings and limits, study-wide: In vitro, a few CMV-associated chains proved specific for CMV antigens. Rarity marked most TCR sequences, yet some public TCRs occurred in many donors. Subsequent analysis revealed that first-cohort TCR clusters tended to co-occur in the approximately 120 validation repertoires.

With respect to this clone: Its antigen is not known.

Sequenced by immunoSEQ multiplex PCR; TCRdb stores in-frame clones only, minus some. This table has fewer than 90,000 clones, more than 70% appearing once. Germline V gene data show CDR1 as MRHNA and CDR2 as SNTAGT. The CDR3 sequence is 13 residues long. The V and J ends lost 4 bases and 6 bases respectively, with 10 bases between them. The material sequenced was PBMCs. This clonotype was obtained from a woman between 18 and 29 years old in good health and CMV-seropositive. The chain joins TRBV6-4 to TRBJ2-1; the D gene is possibly TRBD2 (6 bases). CDR3 nucleotides: TGTGCCAGCAGTGTCGGGGACTTCAATGAGCAGTTCTTC. Amino acids: CASSVGDFNEQFF.